This T cell receptor (beta chain) was observed in a study (dated by TCRdb to 2013 to 2016). About the study as a whole: The study examined whether tumor-infiltrating Tregs in breast cancer are drawn from blood Tregs or arise in situ by conversion from other CD4+ T cell subsets. Study-level results and caveats: The larger-cohort validation was restricted to a single TCR beta V-J rearrangement rather than whole repertoires. Tumor memory CD4+ T cell TCR gene usage was found to cluster with blood and lymph node memory CD4+ cells and with lymph node naive CD4+ cells. The greatest overlap of tumor-infiltrating Treg TCR alpha and beta sequences was observed with tumor naive CD4+ T cells, followed by blood naive CD4+ T cells.

CD4+CD25+CD127-/low cells were isolated as Tregs. Tregs, naive and memory CD4+ T cells from tumor, blood and ipsilateral draining lymph nodes of a few breast cancer patients underwent full-length TCR alpha and beta sequencing. Tumor tissue, along with lymph nodes from ipsilateral axillary dissection, was perfused with PBS, minced, and then digested using collagenase I and hyaluronidase. Sorted cell populations were confirmed by FACS to exceed 90% purity. Measured from the cysteine to the phenylalanine, the CDR3 is 14 residues long. Only the CDR3 region is kept as DNA, spanning 42 bases read in frame from base 1. As encoded in the germline V gene, CDR1 is SGHRS while CDR2 is YFSETQ. Deletion took 0 bases off V and 6 bases off J, with a span of 10 bases between the germline ends. Comments on this clonotype: Its antigen is currently not known. Within one base of it there is no much larger clone, and no base qualities were kept.

Full-length TCR variable regions were amplified by 5' RACE PCR with constant-region reverse primers, followed by semi-nested PCR with Nested Universal Primer A. The ReliaPrep RNA Cell Miniprep System was used to extract total RNA, which was then reverse transcribed into 5'RACE-ready cDNA with the SMARTer RACE 5'/3' Kit. Multiplex adaptors were used to barcode the full-length TCR alpha and beta libraries, which were then sequenced on an Illumina MiSeq. The original methods were these. For each of nine subset-tissue groups, sequencing data from the five patients were pooled, and the groups were compared by unsupervised clustering of TCR gene usage. The Morisita-Horn index was used to calculate repertoire similarity, with shared sequences weighted according to their contribution to each repertoire. The raw public data were reprocessed by TCRdb itself: fastp quality trimming at Q25, MiXCR clonotype calling, in-frame beta chains only. Each CDR3 protein gets just one entry, which takes the most common genes and DNA from the rows behind it. The V and J calls shown here were made by TCRdb, not taken from the authors' results. The sample records 52,000 or so distinct CDR3 sequences, 20% of which are singletons. The ten largest account for under 3.5% of the sample.

This clonotype was sampled from a female donor with breast cancer. The sample was tumor-infiltrating Tregs sorted from the breast tumor. The chain was built from TRBV5-1 and TRBJ2-1, with the D gene possibly TRBD1 or TRBD2, each one fitting 6 bases. The DNA reads TGCGCCAGCAGCTTGGAGGGGGGAAGCAATGAGCAGTTCTTC. This sequence encodes CASSLEGGSNEQFF.